One sample yielded the 22 T cell receptor beta chains listed below, sequenced in a study of cytomegalovirus exposure and HLA in healthy donors. With 60 Vbeta and 13 Jbeta primers, the PCR was carried out. Sequencing was performed with immunoSEQ multiplex PCR; in TCRdb, only in-frame clones are kept and a portion is missing. The sample lists more than 110,000 clones; almost 85% were seen once. Sequences were obtained from PBMCs. These receptors were collected from a man younger than 45 in good health and CMV-seropositive.

DNA of the CDR3: TGTGCCAGCATCGCTCGGGGGGGTAGGGATACGCAGTATTTT. This codes for CASIARGGRDTQYF. This chain joins TRBV6-1 and TRBJ2-3, with 8 bases that match TRBD2. The CDR3 is made up of 14 amino acids. The V gene's germline CDR1 is MNHNS and CDR2 SASEGT. The ends lost 7 bases at V and 6 bases at J; junction bases unmatched: 9.

This chain uses TRBV28 with TRBJ1-5; possibly TRBD1 for D (5 bases). V dropped 7 bases and J dropped 2 bases, with 15 bases sitting between them. Germline values: CDR1 MDHEN, CDR2 SYDVKM. This CDR3 region has 15 residues. The CDR3 protein is CASIRGGNRNQPQHF. The CDR3 nucleotides are TGTGCCAGCATTAGGGGCGGGAATCGCAATCAGCCCCAGCATTTT. The whole variable domain, remainder taken from reference TRBV28 and TRBJ1-5, is DVKVTQSSRYLVKRTGEKVFLECVQDMDHENMFWYRQDPGLGLRLIYFSYDVKMKEKGDIPEGYSVSREKKERFSLILESASTNQTSMYLCASIRGGNRNQPQHFGDGTRLSIL.

With regard to this clone: The same CDR3 arises from other DNA sequences in this sample as well. The chain links TRBV5-4 to TRBJ2-7; 8 bases match TRBD2. With 2 bases clipped from V and 3 bases from J, the junction kept 7 bases outside the gene matches. Germline values: CDR1 SGHNT, CDR2 YYREEE (reference sequence). The CDR3 contains 15 residues. The CDR3 bases are TGTGCCAGCAGCTTAGAACTAGCGGCGAACTACGAGCAGTACTTC. As protein: CASSLELAANYEQYF.

This clone was counted once. The chain has TRBV19 and TRBJ2-5, with 13 bases that match TRBD2. The J segment lost 6 bases and the V segment lost 7 bases, leaving 14 bases of the junction unmatched. The CDR3 has 17 residues. Per germline, CDR1 LNHDA and CDR2 SQIVND (reference sequence). CDR3 DNA: TGTGCCAGTATGTCCACTAGCGGGGGGGCCTCTACGCAGACCCAGTACTTC. It codes for CASMSTSGGASTQTQYF.

V usage is TRBV5-6 and J usage is TRBJ2-1, with TRBD2 matching over 13 bases. CDR3 length: 15 residues. Germline V gives CDR1 SGHDT, CDR2 YYEEEE. Unmatched junction bases numbered 8, after V lost 5 bases and J lost 9 bases. The CDR3 loop reads CASSFGLAGASEQFF. CDR3 DNA: TGTGCCAGCAGTTTTGGACTAGCGGGAGCTAGTGAGCAGTTCTTC.

The chain combines TRBV6-1 with TRBJ2-2, with TRBD2 matching over 10 bases. CDR3 size: 11 residues. Germline V gives CDR1 MNHNS, CDR2 SASEGT. The chain's CDR3 is CASGRGGELFF. DNA of the CDR3: TGTGCAAGCGGGAGGGGCGGGGAGCTGTTTTTT.

The chain employs TRBV18 and TRBJ1-2; 7 nucleotides agree with TRBD1. This CDR3 contains 14 residues. V dropped 5 bases and J dropped 2; count of bases not matched to a gene: 5. In germline, CDR1 is KGHSH, CDR2 LQKENI. The CDR3 is CASSGTDENYGYTF. CDR3 nucleotide sequence: TGTGCCAGCTCAGGGACAGATGAAAACTATGGCTACACCTTC.

The chain is built from TRBV11-3 and TRBJ2-7, with D possibly matching TRBD2 (5 bases). CDR3 length equals 14 residues. V lost 0 bases and J 1 base, leaving 7 bases between the germline ends. Germline V CDR1 and CDR2: SGHNT, YENEEA. The CDR3 bases are TGTGCCAGCAGCTTAGATGGCGGGTCCTACGAGCAGTACTTC. Translation gives CASSLDGGSYEQYF.

The chain joins TRBV27 to TRBJ2-3, with a weak D call TRBD2 (6 bases). CDR1 and CDR2 from the germline V gene are MNHEY and SMNVEV (reference sequence). The CDR3 has 14 amino acids. The V gene lost 3 bases and the J gene lost 6 bases, with 13 bases spanning the gap. For the CDR3, the DNA is TGTGCCAGCAGTTTTTATAGCGGAGGCGATACGCAGTATTTT. This translates into CASSFYSGGDTQYF.

This rearrangement joins TRBV14 to TRBJ1-1; the D gene is possibly TRBD1 (5 bases). Per germline, CDR1 SGHDN and CDR2 FVKESK. CDR3 length equals 13 residues. With 6 bases removed from V and 1 base from J, the gap between germline ends came to 9 bases. The CDR3: CASSDGGNTEAFF. CDR3 nucleotides: TGTGCCAGCAGTGACGGGGGGAACACTGAAGCTTTCTTT. Full variable domain (outside the CDR3, taken from reference TRBV14 and TRBJ1-1): EAGVTQFPSHSVIEKGQTVTLRCDPISGHDNLYWYRRVMGKEIKFLLHFVKESKQDESGMPNNRFLAERTGGTYSTLKVQPAELEDSGVYFCASSDGGNTEAFFGQGTRLTVV.

This chain joins TRBV4-1 and TRBJ1-2; D might be TRBD1 (5 bases). The CDR3 extends over 16 amino acids. The V end was cut by 3 bases, the J end by 8 bases, with 22 bases between. Germline-derived CDR1 and CDR2 are MGHRA and YSYEKL. The CDR3 reads CASSQLTPGLSKGYTF. The CDR3 nucleotides read TGCGCCAGCAGCCAGCTTACCCCGGGACTTTCTAAGGGCTACACCTTC.

The rearrangement uses TRBV6-5 and TRBJ2-7; D might be TRBD1 (5 bases). The germline V gene has CDR1 MNHEY and CDR2 SVGAGI. Trimming removed 6 bases from V and 2 bases from J, with 11 bases in between. The CDR3 is 13 amino acids. In nucleotides, the CDR3 is TGTGCCAGCAGCCCCGACAGCGCCTACGAGCAGTACTTC. Protein sequence: CASSPDSAYEQYF.

The rearrangement links TRBV11-3 to TRBJ2-7; perhaps TRBD2 as D (5 bases). There are 13 residues in the CDR3. Per the germline V gene, CDR1 is SGHNT and CDR2 is YENEEA. The V end was cut by 1 base, the J end by 6 bases, with 10 bases between. The CDR3: CASSLVRAGEQYF. DNA of the CDR3: TGTGCCAGCAGCTTAGTTCGGGCGGGCGAGCAGTACTTC.

Written as DNA, the CDR3 is TGTGCCAGCAGGGGGACAGCCGTTGACGAGCAGTACTTC. It is translated as CASRGTAVDEQYF. This rearrangement joins TRBV21-1 to TRBJ2-7; the D call TRBD1 from the table was never checked on the DNA. TRBV21-1 is described as a pseudogene. The CDR3 extends over 13 amino acids.

CDR3 in DNA: TGTGCCAGCAGCTTAGACGAGGGGGCGAAACTGTTTTTT. The encoded protein is CASSLDEGAKLFF. The rearrangement joins TRBV7-2 to TRBJ1-4; 7 nucleotides line up with TRBD1. The CDR3 covers 13 residues. V was pared by 1 base and J by 11 bases, with 4 bases of the junction left unmatched. The germline gives CDR1 SGHTA, CDR2 FQGNSA.

The chain combines TRBV18 with TRBJ2-7; D unresolved. Germline CDR1 is KGHSH and CDR2 is LQKENI. This CDR3 spans 13 amino acids. V was shortened by 3 bases and J by 5 bases, with 11 bases between the two germline ends. CDR3 nucleotide sequence: TGTGCCAGCTCACCTGCACTGCCTGACGAGCAGTACTTC. This sequence encodes CASSPALPDEQYF.

This clone has a single count. The chain recombines TRBV7-8 with TRBJ2-1, with 16 bases identical to TRBD2. Germline CDR1 is SGHVS and CDR2 is FQNEAQ. The CDR3 extends over 18 amino acids. The V gene end was trimmed by 5 bases and the J gene end by 2 bases; junction bases not matched to a gene: 6. CDR3 in amino acids: CASSVGTSGGGPYNEQFF. CDR3 sequence (DNA): TGTGCCAGCAGCGTCGGGACTAGCGGGGGGGGCCCCTACAATGAGCAGTTCTTC.

V usage is TRBV28 and J usage is TRBJ1-1; D is uncertain. The CDR3 runs to 13 residues. The V end was cut by 8 bases, the J end by 4 bases, with 14 bases between. CDR1 MDHEN and CDR2 SYDVKM come from the germline V gene. CDR3 nucleotides: TGTGCCAGCGGGAGACCACCGAGCACTGAAGCTTTCTTT. Its translation: CASGRPPSTEAFF.

This clone was detected only a few times. This chain joins TRBV7-8 and TRBJ2-5; perhaps TRBD2 as D (7 bases). The germline V and J ends were trimmed by 4 bases and 0 bases, with 30 bases remaining between them. This CDR3 contains 21 residues. Germline V gene lookup returns CDR1 SGHVS and CDR2 FQNEAQ. The CDR3 DNA sequence: TGTGCCAGCAGCTCGCGAGCGGGACACATAATGACTAGTGGGTACCAAGAGACCCAGTACTTC. Amino acid sequence: CASSSRAGHIMTSGYQETQYF.

The chain combines TRBV6-5 with TRBJ1-1; D is possibly TRBD1 (6 bases). CDR1 is MNHEY and CDR2 is SVGAGI in the germline V gene. The CDR3 runs to 14 residues. V was clipped by 8 bases and J by 3 bases, with 16 bases between them. CDR3 sequence: CASRLWDTHTEAFF. The CDR3 nucleotides are TGTGCCAGCCGATTGTGGGACACCCACACTGAAGCTTTCTTT.

J is TRBJ2-7 and V is TRBV14; D might be TRBD2 (6 bases). CDR1 is SGHDN and CDR2 is FVKESK in the germline V gene. The CDR3 spans 14 residues. V lost 1 base and J 2 bases, leaving 9 bases between the germline ends. In DNA form, the CDR3 reads TGTGCCAGCAGCCAAGGGAGGGGTACCTACGAGCAGTACTTC. Amino acids: CASSQGRGTYEQYF.

This clone appeared a single time. The J gene is TRBJ2-1, the V gene TRBV28, with TRBD1 identical over 11 bases. Germline loops: CDR1 MDHEN, CDR2 SYDVKM. Trimming cost V 7 bases and J 7 bases; bases outside gene matches: 18. The CDR3 totals 18 residues. The CDR3 sequence is CASTIPWPGQGAANEQFF. The DNA for the CDR3 is TGTGCCAGCACTATCCCCTGGCCCGGACAGGGGGCGGCTAATGAGCAGTTCTTC.